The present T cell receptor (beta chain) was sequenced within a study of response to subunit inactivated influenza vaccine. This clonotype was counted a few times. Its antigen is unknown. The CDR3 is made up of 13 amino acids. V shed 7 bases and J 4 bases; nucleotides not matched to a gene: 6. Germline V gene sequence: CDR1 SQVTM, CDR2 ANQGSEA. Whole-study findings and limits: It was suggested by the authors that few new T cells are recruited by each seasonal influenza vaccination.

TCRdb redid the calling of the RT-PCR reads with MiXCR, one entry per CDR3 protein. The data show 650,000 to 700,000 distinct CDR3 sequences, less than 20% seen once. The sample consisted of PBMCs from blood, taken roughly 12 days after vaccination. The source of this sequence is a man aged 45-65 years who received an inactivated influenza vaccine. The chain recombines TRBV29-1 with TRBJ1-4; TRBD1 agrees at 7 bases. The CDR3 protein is CSGGGGLNEKLFF. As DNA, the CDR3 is TGCAGCGGAGGAGGGGGCCTTAATGAAAAACTGTTTTTT. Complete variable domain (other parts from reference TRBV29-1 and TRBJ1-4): SAVISQKPSRDICQRGTSLTIQCQVDSQVTMMFWYRQQPGQSLTLIATANQGSEATYESGFVIDKFPISRPNLTFSTLTVSNMSPEDSSIYLCSGGGGLNEKLFFGSGTQLSVL.